This is a list of T cell receptor beta chains from one sample in a study of blood T cell repertoires in COVID-19. Profiled with immunoSEQ multiplex PCR; TCRdb holds only in-frame clones, not every one. Of 150,000 to 200,000 clones in the sample, 81% were seen once. Input material: peripheral blood. Receptor source: a man between 60 and 75 years old with active or convalescent COVID-19. Each CDR3 is given with its conserved first and last residue. The D gene is left open where the match is weak. Some rows mark clone size as missing; the rest say once, few, many or name a class of expanded clone.

j_call v_call d_call clone_size cdr3_aa cdr3_nt
TRBJ1-1 TRBV19 TRBD1 - CASRQDRGRTEAFF TGTGCCAGTAGGCAGGACAGGGGAAGGACTGAAGCTTTCTTT
TRBJ2-7 TRBV28 TRBD1 - CASSLAGTGDHEQYF TGTGCCAGCAGTTTAGCCGGGACAGGGGACCACGAGCAGTACTTC
TRBJ1-3 TRBV29-1 - once CSVEGGNSGNTIYF TGCAGCGTTGAAGGAGGAAACTCTGGAAACACCATATATTTT
TRBJ1-6 TRBV14 - - CASSRFSGTNYSPLHF TGTGCCAGCAGCCGGTTCTCCGGGACTAACTATTCACCCCTCCACTTT
TRBJ2-5 TRBV7-6 - - CASSPSALNMGETQYF TGTGCCAGCAGCCCAAGCGCGCTAAATATGGGAGAGACCCAGTACTTC
TRBJ2-7 TRBV25-1 TRBD2 - CASSPPASGSYEQYF TGTGCCAGCAGTCCTCCGGCTAGCGGGTCCTACGAGCAGTACTTC
TRBJ1-5 TRBV2 - - CASNGERSQPQHF TGTGCCAGCAATGGGGAGCGGAGTCAGCCCCAGCATTTT
TRBJ2-7 TRBV10-3 TRBD1 - CATRDRDRDSYEQYF TGTGCCACCAGGGACCGGGACAGGGACTCCTACGAGCAGTACTTC
TRBJ2-7 TRBV6-5 TRBD1 - CASRGGGTGAYEQYF TGTGCCAGCAGGGGCGGGGGGACAGGGGCCTACGAGCAGTACTTC
TRBJ2-3 TRBV24-1 TRBD2 - CATSDSLAGVTDTQYF TGTGCCACCAGTGATTCTCTAGCGGGTGTCACAGATACGCAGTATTTT
TRBJ2-7 TRBV29-1 TRBD2 - CSVASGPTYEQYF TGCAGCGTGGCTAGCGGTCCTACCTACGAGCAGTACTTC
TRBJ1-2 TRBV18 - - CASSPPVGRTRGYTF TGTGCCAGCTCACCACCGGTAGGCAGAACTAGGGGCTACACCTTC
TRBJ2-5 TRBV6-1 - once CASSEGGAGETQYF TGTGCCAGCAGTGAGGGGGGGGCTGGTGAGACCCAGTACTTC
TRBJ2-7 TRBV5-1 - - CASSLAAANSYEQYF TGCGCCAGCAGCTTGGCGGCAGCGAATTCCTACGAGCAGTACTTC
TRBJ1-1 TRBV5-8 - - CASSFGRLYTEAFF TGTGCCAGCAGCTTCGGTCGATTATACACTGAAGCTTTCTTT
TRBJ2-3 TRBV10-1 TRBD2 - CASSEASGMNTQYF TGCGCCAGCAGTGAGGCTAGCGGGATGAATACGCAGTATTTT
TRBJ1-1 TRBV18 TRBD1 once CASSPQTGESAEAFF TGTGCCAGCTCACCGCAGACAGGGGAAAGTGCTGAAGCTTTCTTT
TRBJ2-3 TRBV6-1 TRBD1 - CASSEQTGFSDTQYF TGTGCCAGCAGTGAACAGACAGGGTTTTCGGATACGCAGTATTTT
TRBJ1-1 TRBV27 - few CASSFTVNTEAFF TGTGCCAGCAGTTTCACAGTGAACACTGAAGCTTTCTTT
TRBJ2-3 TRBV5-1 - - CASSLAGQGAGLAGRTDTQYF TGCGCCAGCAGCTTGGCGGGACAGGGGGCCGGACTAGCGGGACGCACAGATACGCAGTATTTT
TRBJ2-3 TRBV6-5 - - CASSFQVTDTQYF TGTGCCAGCAGTTTTCAGGTCACAGATACGCAGTATTTT
TRBJ1-3 TRBV5-1 - few CASSTGTVYSGNTIYF TGCGCCAGCAGCACCGGGACTGTCTACTCTGGAAACACCATATATTTT
TRBJ2-7 TRBV2 - - CASSDFSLEQYF TGTGCCAGCAGTGATTTCTCTCTTGAGCAGTACTTC
TRBJ2-3 TRBV5-4 TRBD2 - CAAWAGGRRDTQYF TGTGCCGCCTGGGCGGGAGGGCGGAGAGATACGCAGTATTTT
TRBJ1-1 TRBV11-1 TRBD1 - CASRRGQWNTEAFF TGTGCCAGCAGAAGGGGACAGTGGAACACTGAAGCTTTCTTT
TRBJ1-5 TRBV19 - - CASSVDSKERPNQPQHF TGTGCCAGTAGTGTCGACAGCAAAGAACGTCCCAATCAGCCCCAGCATTTT
TRBJ2-2 TRBV27 TRBD1 - CASTPGTGVTGELFF TGTGCCAGCACCCCTGGGACAGGGGTCACCGGGGAGCTGTTTTTT
TRBJ1-2 TRBV28 - - CASRPTGSGYTF TGTGCCAGCAGACCCACGGGGAGCGGCTACACCTTC
TRBJ1-6 TRBV14 - - CASSHLSVPTGNNSPLHF TGTGCCAGCAGCCATCTATCGGTCCCAACGGGAAATAATTCACCCCTCCACTTT
TRBJ1-2 TRBV6-1 - - CASSEGARYGYTF TGTGCCAGCAGTGAAGGAGCGAGATATGGCTACACCTTC